One and the same sample provided the 7 T cell receptor beta chains below, sequenced in a study of T-cell memory formation after mild COVID-19. TCRdb processed the 5' RACE reads anew with MiXCR; each CDR3 protein has one entry. The sample lists 110,000 to 150,000 distinct CDR3 sequences; 11% to 15% were seen once. Material for sequencing was PBMCs or a T cell subset sorted from them (not recorded which). These receptors were collected from an adult woman who had mild COVID-19 (a few samples of this study predate the infection). Cell type and time point are not known.

This clonotype was counted many times. The chain has TRBV6-1 and TRBJ1-1, with D tentatively TRBD1 (5 bases). The CDR3 has 13 residues. Per the germline V gene, CDR1 is MNHNS and CDR2 is SASEGT. V was cut by 5 bases and J by 0 bases, with 7 bases left in between. CDR3 residues: CASSSGMNTEAFF. For the CDR3, the DNA is TGTGCCAGCAGTTCAGGGATGAACACTGAAGCTTTCTTT.

This clonotype has only a few counts. This rearrangement joins TRBV10-3 to TRBJ1-1, with D tentatively TRBD1 (6 bases). V lost 5 bases and J 6 bases, leaving 31 bases between the germline ends. Germline CDR1 ENHRY, CDR2 SYGVKD. This CDR3 comprises 19 residues. CDR3 region: CAISSTWGSEGGNLAEAFF. As DNA, the CDR3 is TGTGCCATCAGTTCCACCTGGGGGTCAGAAGGGGGTAATTTGGCTGAAGCTTTCTTT.

This sequence joins TRBV11-3 and TRBJ2-7; the match to TRBD1 covers 8 bases. The CDR3 is 16 amino acids. The germline V gene encodes CDR1 SGHNT and CDR2 YENEEA. V gave up 3 bases and J gave up 4 bases; unmatched junction bases: 11. This chain's CDR3 is CASSFASGTGEYEQYF. Written as DNA, the CDR3 is TGTGCCAGCAGCTTCGCTTCCGGGACAGGCGAATACGAGCAGTACTTC. Combining the CDR3 with reference TRBV11-3 and TRBJ2-7 gives the whole variable domain EAGVVQSPRYKIIEKKQPVAFWCNPISGHNTLYWYLQNLGQGPELLIRYENEEAVDDSQLPKDRFSAERLKGVDSTLKIQPAELGDSAVYLCASSFASGTGEYEQYFGPGTRLTVT.

This clonotype turned up a few times. V and J are TRBV5-1 and TRBJ1-2, with TRBD1 matching over 9 bases. This CDR3 has 13 amino acids. Germline V gene sequence: CDR1 SGHRS, CDR2 YFSETQ. The V segment lost 1 base and the J segment 6 bases; nucleotides outside the gene matches: 1. The CDR3 DNA reads as TGCGCCAGCAGCTTGACAGGGGGCGATGGCTACACCTTC. This translates into CASSLTGGDGYTF.

This clonotype was recorded many times. The genes are TRBV15 and TRBJ1-1, with a weak D call TRBD1 (5 bases). Germline V gene sequence: CDR1 LNHNV, CDR2 YYDKDF (reference sequence). There are 15 residues in the CDR3. Trimming took 0 bases from V and 5 from J, leaving 13 bases between them. CDR3 protein: CATSRDVLGETEAFF. The CDR3 DNA sequence: TGTGCCACCAGCAGAGATGTTTTGGGGGAGACTGAAGCTTTCTTT.

The chain links TRBV5-1 to TRBJ2-7; D gene uncertain. Per the germline V gene, CDR1 is SGHRS and CDR2 is YFSETQ. The CDR3 consists of 14 residues. Trimming pared 0 bases from V and 4 bases from J, leaving 11 bases between. CDR3 nucleotide sequence: TGCGCCAGCAGCTTGGACCCCGTCGGTTACGAGCAGTACTTC. This translates into CASSLDPVGYEQYF.

This clonotype came up a few times. The CDR3 protein is CASSQDFTYEQYF. The CDR3 DNA reads TGCGCCAGCAGCCAAGATTTTACCTACGAGCAGTACTTC. The chain couples TRBV4-1 to TRBJ2-7; no clear D gene. Trimming pared 0 bases from V and 2 bases from J, leaving 5 bases between. This CDR3 is 13 amino acids long. The germline V gene has CDR1 MGHRA and CDR2 YSYEKL.